These T cell receptor beta chains were read from a single sample in a study of T cell repertoires in cytomegalovirus infection. No antigen is known for these receptors. TCRdb used MiXCR to reprocess the reads, holding one entry per CDR3 protein. The sample lists about 700,000 distinct CDR3 sequences, 30% to 35% seen once, with 15% to 20% in the top ten. The specimen comprised cultured PBMCs, sampled from culture after CMV antigen stimulation. These receptors originate from a human donor in good health (CMV status not recorded). Some clones in this sample may be carry-over from other donors' samples. CDR3s leave out the opening cysteine and the closing phenylalanine or tryptophan.

J gene: TRBJ2-7
V gene: TRBV20-1
CDR3 protein: SAGTGGYSYEQY

J gene: TRBJ1-6
V gene: TRBV7-2
CDR3 protein: ASSPTPGQGVSPLH

J gene: TRBJ1-4
V gene: TRBV7-2
CDR3 protein: ASSLGYWEEKLF

J gene: TRBJ2-7
V gene: TRBV6-1
CDR3 protein: ASSGSGRPGLEQY

J gene: TRBJ2-3
V gene: TRBV11-2
CDR3 protein: ASSPSPGGTDTQY

J gene: TRBJ2-1
V gene: TRBV7-6
CDR3 protein: ASSLAFVPGRRSSYNEQF

J gene: TRBJ1-3
V gene: TRBV20-1
CDR3 protein: SAREHLRNRNTIY

J gene: TRBJ2-3
V gene: TRBV7-2
CDR3 protein: ASSPQVGGPDTQY

J gene: TRBJ2-3
V gene: TRBV2
CDR3 protein: ASSLPGTRTDTQY

J gene: TRBJ1-2
V gene: TRBV5-1
CDR3 protein: ASSSRTSGGYT